These 19 T cell receptor beta chains were all obtained from the same sample, sequenced in a study of human T cells and chemical hapten exposure (dated by TCRdb to 2020 to 2022). The label giving this sample's time point can be read as: pre-sensitization, week 0. The sample's treatment or condition label is to be understood as: therapeutic diphenylcyclopropenone sensitization with weekly scalp DPC. Preparation of the library involved RACE. The sequencer listed for this sample is NextSeq 500. The raw public data were reprocessed by TCRdb itself: fastp quality trimming at Q25, MiXCR clonotype calling, in-frame beta chains only. Under each unique CDR3 protein, matching rows form one entry showing the most common genes and DNA. The sample table records under 300,000 distinct CDR3 sequences; about 9% of these occur just once. About 2.1% of the sample belongs to the ten largest clones. The material sequenced was whole blood, taken in connection with sensitization to the hapten diphenylcyclopropenone (DPC). These receptors originate from a middle-aged woman with alopecia areata. Some clones in this sample may be carry-over from other donors' samples.

The J gene is TRBJ1-6, the V gene TRBV4-3, with D perhaps matching TRBD1 (6 bases). V gave up 3 bases and J gave up 5 bases, with 14 bases separating them. This CDR3 comprises 16 residues. CDR1 and CDR2 from the germline V gene are LGHNA and YSLEER. This CDR3 reads CASSQDHHRDNSPLHF. CDR3 sequence (DNA): TGCGCCAGCAGCCAGGATCATCACAGGGATAATTCACCCCTCCACTTT.

This clonotype was detected a few times. J is TRBJ2-5 and V is TRBV5-1; 10 positions match TRBD1. CDR3 length: 14 residues. CDR1 is SGHRS and CDR2 is YFSETQ in the germline V gene. The trim removed 4 bases at V and 3 bases at J, leaving 3 bases unmatched. CDR3 protein: CASSVGTGEETQYF. The CDR3 DNA sequence: TGCGCCAGCAGCGTTGGGACAGGGGAAGAGACCCAGTACTTC.

The chain employs TRBV7-2 and TRBJ2-1; the D gene is possibly TRBD2 (6 bases). With 4 bases removed from V and 0 bases from J, the gap between germline ends came to 19 bases. The CDR3 is 18 residues long. Germline values: CDR1 SGHTA, CDR2 FQGNSA. Here the CDR3 DNA reads TGTGCCAGCAGCTCCAACCCGGGACTCTCGAGCTCCTACAATGAGCAGTTCTTC. Its translation is CASSSNPGLSSSYNEQFF. Drawing the rest from reference TRBV7-2 and TRBJ2-1, the complete variable domain is GAGVSQSPSNKVTEKGKDVELRCDPISGHTALYWYRQSLGQGLEFLIYFQGNSAPDKSGLPSDRFSAERTGGSVSTLTIQRTQQEDSAVYLCASSSNPGLSSSYNEQFFGPGTRLTVL.

This clonotype showed up just a few times. V and J are TRBV6-2 or TRBV6-3 and TRBJ2-1; 7 bases align to TRBD2. Germline CDR1 reads MNHEY; CDR2 reads SVGEGT. J lost 1 base, V lost 2 bases, and 5 bases had no gene match. The CDR3 consists of 16 residues. The chain's CDR3 is CASSYTELASYNEQFF. CDR3 DNA: TGTGCCAGCAGTTACACGGAACTAGCGTCCTACAATGAGCAGTTCTTC.

The chain is built from TRBV11-2 and TRBJ2-7; 9 nucleotides agree with TRBD2. The CDR3 extends over 16 amino acids. CDR1 is SGHAT and CDR2 is FQNNGV in the germline V gene. V shed 5 bases, J shed 0 bases, and the junction held 8 bases outside the gene matches. CDR3 coding DNA: TGTGCCAGCAGCCCCCTAAGGCGGGAGGGCTCCTACGAGCAGTACTTC. Encoded protein: CASSPLRREGSYEQYF.

This clonotype was counted a few times. The CDR3, as DNA: TGTGCCAGCAGTGAAGGCAGGGCAGGGGGTCAGCCCCAGCATTTT. As protein: CASSEGRAGGQPQHF. The chain employs TRBV2 and TRBJ1-5; 7 bases are a match to TRBD1. The J segment lost 6 bases and the V segment lost 1 base, leaving 6 bases of the junction unmatched. This CDR3 spans 15 amino acids. Germline assignment: CDR1 SNHLY and CDR2 FYNNEI. Filled out from reference TRBV2 and TRBJ1-5, the complete variable domain reads EPEVTQTPSHQVTQMGQEVILRCVPISNHLYFYWYRQILGQKVEFLVSFYNNEISEKSEIFDDQFSVERPDGSNFTLKIRSTKLEDSAMYFCASSEGRAGGQPQHFGDGTRLSIL.

This clonotype has only a few counts. The chain uses TRBV29-1 and TRBJ2-5, with 7 bases identical to TRBD2. The CDR3 length is 12 residues. CDR1 is SQVTM, CDR2 ANQGSEA, per germline. The V segment lost 3 bases and the J segment 7 bases; nucleotides outside the gene matches: 5. CDR3 in DNA: TGCAGCGTTGAGGGAGGGTATGCGACCCAGTACTTC. Translated: CSVEGGYATQYF.

The table lists this clonotype with a few counts. V is TRBV29-1 and J is TRBJ1-1; D uncertain. Per the germline V gene, CDR1 is SQVTM and CDR2 is ANQGSEA. V was cut by 4 bases and J by 0 bases, with 6 bases left in between. The CDR3 contains 12 residues. The CDR3 loop is CSVVRVNTEAFF. In DNA, the CDR3 is TGCAGCGTTGTAAGAGTGAACACTGAAGCTTTCTTT.

This clonotype has only a few counts. The rearrangement links TRBV7-8 to TRBJ2-3, with TRBD2 matching 14 bases. With V trimmed by 5 bases and J by 6 bases, 25 bases remained unmatched. The CDR3 has 22 amino acids. CDR1 and CDR2 from the germline V gene are SGHVS and FQNEAQ. CDR3 residues: CASSPYYRSGGTSGRSADTQYF. The CDR3 DNA is TGTGCCAGCAGCCCCTATTATCGGTCAGGGGGGACTAGCGGGAGATCAGCGGATACGCAGTATTTT.

The V and J genes are TRBV6-2 or TRBV6-3 and TRBJ2-7; TRBD1 matches 9 bases. The V and J ends lost 6 bases and 2 bases, in that order; junction bases with no gene match: 8. The CDR3 is made up of 15 amino acids. Looked up from germline, CDR1 is MNHEY and CDR2 is SVGEGT. The DNA of the CDR3 is TGTGCCAGCAGCCCTGGGACAGGGAGCCCCTACGAGCAGTACTTC. This translates into CASSPGTGSPYEQYF.

This chain connects TRBV5-1 to TRBJ2-7; 11 bases line up with TRBD2. Germline assignment: CDR1 SGHRS and CDR2 YFSETQ. V lost 3 bases and J lost 5; bases outside the gene matches: 10. The CDR3 consists of 16 residues. The CDR3 protein is CASSSLALAGGNEQYF. CDR3 nucleotide sequence: TGCGCCAGCAGCTCGCTCGCTTTAGCGGGAGGGAACGAGCAGTACTTC.

The gene calls are TRBV18 and TRBJ2-2; D possibly corresponds to TRBD2 (6 bases). In germline, CDR1 is KGHSH, CDR2 LQKENI. The CDR3 runs to 16 residues. Trimming stripped 1 base from V and 4 bases from J, with 13 bases between. The CDR3 is CASSPRAGAATGELFF. CDR3 bases: TGTGCCAGCTCACCACGAGCGGGCGCAGCCACCGGGGAGCTGTTTTTT.

This chain links TRBV5-5 with TRBJ1-1; D is unclear. CDR1 is SGHKS and CDR2 is YYEKEE in the germline V gene (reference sequence). Trimming cost V 2 bases and J 5 bases, with 10 bases left between them. This CDR3 is 13 amino acids long. The CDR3 sequence: CASSFSTGTEAFF. The CDR3, as DNA: TGTGCCAGCAGCTTTTCGACTGGAACTGAAGCTTTCTTT. Based on the CDR3 plus reference TRBV5-5 and TRBJ1-1, the full variable domain is DAGVTQSPTHLIKTRGQQVTLRCSPISGHKSVSWYQQVLGQGPQFIFQYYEKEERGRGNFPDRFSARQFPNYSSELNVNALLLGDSALYLCASSFSTGTEAFFGQGTRLTVV.

The V call is TRBV20-1, the J call TRBJ2-2; 10 nucleotides align to TRBD2. V trimming: 1 base; J trimming: 4 bases; junction bases outside the gene matches: 6. CDR1 DFQATT and CDR2 SNEGSKA come from the germline V gene (reference sequence). The CDR3 totals 16 residues. CDR3 bases: TGCAGTGCTAGAGCCAAAAGCGGGAGGGGCACCGGGGAGCTGTTTTTT. This encodes CSARAKSGRGTGELFF.

The chain joins TRBV29-1 to TRBJ2-1; 8 bases align to TRBD2. The CDR3 covers 15 residues. V lost 4 bases to trimming and J lost 4 bases; unmatched junction nucleotides: 9. CDR1 and CDR2 (germline): SQVTM, ANQGSEA. DNA for the CDR3: TGCAGCGTTGCCCTTTTGAGCGGGGGTTACAATGAGCAGTTCTTC. Translating it yields CSVALLSGGYNEQFF.

The chain's CDR3 is CASSPGLNQETQYF. The CDR3 nucleotides are TGTGCCAGCAGTCCGGGACTGAACCAAGAGACCCAGTACTTC. J is TRBJ2-5 and V is TRBV12-3 or TRBV12-4; D possibly corresponds to TRBD2 (6 bases). V shed 5 bases and J shed 0 bases, with 10 bases lying between them. The CDR3 contains 14 residues.

The rearrangement links TRBV7-8 to TRBJ2-2; D may match TRBD1 or TRBD2 (5 bases each). The CDR3 is made up of 15 amino acids. CDR1 and CDR2 (germline): SGHVS, FQNEAQ. V lost 5 bases, J lost 6 bases, and 16 bases lay in between. The CDR3 here is CASSGTGTVPGELFF. Here the CDR3 DNA reads TGTGCCAGCAGCGGCACGGGGACGGTCCCCGGGGAGCTGTTTTTT.

This clonotype occurred a few times. The chain is built from TRBV4-1 and TRBJ1-5, with unresolved D. Germline-derived CDR1 and CDR2 are MGHRA and YSYEKL. Trimming cost V 2 bases and J 0 bases, with 8 bases left between them. This CDR3 has 15 amino acids. The CDR3 sequence is CASSQIMNSNQPQHF. The DNA of the CDR3 is TGCGCCAGCAGCCAAATAATGAATAGCAATCAGCCCCAGCATTTT.

This clonotype was recorded at least ten times. The chain employs TRBV5-1 and TRBJ2-2; TRBD2 might be the D (6 bases). This CDR3 is built from 15 residues. Trimming stripped 4 bases from V and 0 bases from J, with 10 bases between. Germline CDR1 reads SGHRS; CDR2 reads YFSETQ. CDR3 region: CASSQGLANTGELFF. CDR3 nucleotides: TGCGCCAGCAGCCAGGGACTGGCGAACACCGGGGAGCTGTTTTTT.